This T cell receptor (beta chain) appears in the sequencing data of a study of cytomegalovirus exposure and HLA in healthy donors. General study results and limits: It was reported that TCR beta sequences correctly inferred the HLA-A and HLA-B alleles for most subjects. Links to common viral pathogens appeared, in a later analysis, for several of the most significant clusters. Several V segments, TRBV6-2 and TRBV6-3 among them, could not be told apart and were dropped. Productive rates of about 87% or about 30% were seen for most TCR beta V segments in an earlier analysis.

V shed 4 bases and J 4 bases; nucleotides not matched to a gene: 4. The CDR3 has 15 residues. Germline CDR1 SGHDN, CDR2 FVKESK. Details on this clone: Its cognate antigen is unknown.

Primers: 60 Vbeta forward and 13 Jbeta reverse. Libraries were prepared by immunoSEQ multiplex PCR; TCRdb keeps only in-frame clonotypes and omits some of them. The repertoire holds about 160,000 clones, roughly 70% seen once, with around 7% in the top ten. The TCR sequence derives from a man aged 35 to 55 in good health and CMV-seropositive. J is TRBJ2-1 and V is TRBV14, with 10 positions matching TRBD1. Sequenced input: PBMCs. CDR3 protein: CASSRDRGLYNEQFF. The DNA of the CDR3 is TGTGCCAGCAGCCGAGACAGGGGGCTGTACAATGAGCAGTTCTTC.